This T cell receptor (beta chain) was found in a study of response to subunit inactivated influenza vaccine. TCRdb reprocessed the RT-PCR reads with MiXCR, giving one entry per CDR3 protein. The sample lists just under 550,000 distinct CDR3 sequences; 20% to 25% were seen once. This clonotype was detected only a few times. Germline loops: CDR1 ENHRY, CDR2 SYGVKD. CDR3 size: 16 residues. V shed 7 bases, J shed 2 bases, and the junction held 7 bases outside the gene matches. This sample also belongs to another study, concerning T cells expressing NK-cell markers. That source adds: UMIs were included in TCR beta cDNA generated by 5'RACE template switching. Sequencing of TCR beta repertoires drew on sorted CD3+CD56+NKG2C+, CD3+CD56+NKG2C- and CD3+CD56-NKG2C+ T cells. Dominant NKG2C+ clonotypes made up roughly 1.0-8% of CD8+ T cells in roughly 6 donors. Also leading the CD3+CD56-NKG2C+ fraction in several donors were these clonotypes. Unclear, still, was the HCMV specificity of the expanded NKG2C+ T cell clones.

Sequences were derived from CD4+ T cells sorted from PBMCs, sampled about 13 days after vaccination. The chain joins TRBV10-3 to TRBJ2-2; 10 bases are a match to TRBD1. This receptor was identified in a man aged 50 to 59 who received an inactivated influenza vaccine. The CDR3 region is CAIKAGTGDNTGELFF. The CDR3 region has the DNA TGTGCCATCAAAGCAGGGACAGGGGATAACACCGGGGAGCTGTTTTTT.